This TCR beta chain is from a study of post-analysis software for immune sequencing data. Study-wide context: Relapsing-remitting, secondary progressive and progressive-relapsing forms made up the multiple sclerosis disease courses. Points from the study as a whole: Comparison with controls showed significantly lower normalized Chao1 diversity in multiple sclerosis patients. Four or five TRBV segments occurring more often in patients than controls included TRBV5-6, TRBV5-1 and TRBV20-1.

The authors incorporated unique molecular identifiers into the TCR beta cDNA libraries. Roughly 450,000 cDNA molecules came from around 1 to 10 million T cells. A single record per CDR3 protein comes from TCRdb applying MiXCR to the PCR reads. The sample gives about 770,000 distinct CDR3 sequences, 46% of which show up once; just under 5% is in the top ten. CDR3 length: 14 residues. J lost 8 bases, V lost 1 base, and 4 bases had no gene match. Germline CDR1 and CDR2: SQVTM and ANQGSEA. Notes on this clonotype: Antigen: not known.

The TCR comes from a girl aged 10 to 17 with multiple sclerosis. Source material: blood. This chain uses TRBV29-1 with TRBJ2-1; 11 positions match TRBD1. CDR3 nucleotides: TGCAGCGTTGAAGGAGGACAGGGGGCGGATGAGCAGTTCTTC. Its translation is CSVEGGQGADEQFF.